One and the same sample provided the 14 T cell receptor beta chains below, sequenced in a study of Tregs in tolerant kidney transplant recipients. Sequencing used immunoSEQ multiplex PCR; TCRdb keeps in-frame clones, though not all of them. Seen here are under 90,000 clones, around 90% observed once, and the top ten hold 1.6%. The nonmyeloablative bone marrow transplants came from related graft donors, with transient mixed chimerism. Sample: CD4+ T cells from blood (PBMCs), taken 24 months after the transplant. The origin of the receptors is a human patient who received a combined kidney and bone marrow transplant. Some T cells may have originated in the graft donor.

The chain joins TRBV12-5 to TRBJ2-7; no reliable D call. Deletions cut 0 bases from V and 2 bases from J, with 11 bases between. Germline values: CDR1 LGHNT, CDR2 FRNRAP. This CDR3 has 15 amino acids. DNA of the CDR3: TGTGCTAGTGGTTTGGTACTGCAGGTTACCTACGAGCAGTACTTC. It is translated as CASGLVLQVTYEQYF. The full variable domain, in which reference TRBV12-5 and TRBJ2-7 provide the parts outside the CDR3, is DARVTQTPRHKVTEMGQEVTMRCQPILGHNTVFWYRQTMMQGLELLAYFRNRAPLDDSGMPKDRFSAEMPDATLATLKIQPSEPRDSAVYFCASGLVLQVTYEQYFGPGTRLTVT.

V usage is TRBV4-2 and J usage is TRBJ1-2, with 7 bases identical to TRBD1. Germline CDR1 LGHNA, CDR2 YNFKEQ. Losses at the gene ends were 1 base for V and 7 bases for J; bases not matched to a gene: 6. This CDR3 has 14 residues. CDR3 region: CASSQARQGFGYTF. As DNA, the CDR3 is TGTGCCAGCAGCCAAGCAAGACAGGGCTTTGGCTACACCTTC.

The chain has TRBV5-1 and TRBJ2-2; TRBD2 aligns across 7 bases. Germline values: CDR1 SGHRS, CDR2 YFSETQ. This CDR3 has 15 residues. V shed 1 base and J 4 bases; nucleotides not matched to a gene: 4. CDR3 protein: CASSLFREATGELFF. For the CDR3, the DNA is TGCGCCAGCAGCTTGTTCCGGGAGGCCACCGGGGAGCTGTTTTTT.

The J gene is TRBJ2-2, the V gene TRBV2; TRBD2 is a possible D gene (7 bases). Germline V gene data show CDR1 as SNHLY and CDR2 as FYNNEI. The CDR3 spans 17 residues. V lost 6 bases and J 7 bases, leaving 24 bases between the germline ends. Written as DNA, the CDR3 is TGTGCCAGCAGGGTCAGGGGAGGGGCTTCTTCCGGCGGGGAGCTGTTTTTT. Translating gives CASRVRGGASSGGELFF. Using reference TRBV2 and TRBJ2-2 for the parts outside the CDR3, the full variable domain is EPEVTQTPSHQVTQMGQEVILRCVPISNHLYFYWYRQILGQKVEFLVSFYNNEISEKSEIFDDQFSVERPDGSNFTLKIRSTKLEDSAMYFCASRVRGGASSGGELFFGEGSRLTVL.

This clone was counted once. CDR3 nucleotide sequence: TGTGCCACCTCCCGACACGCAGATACGCAGTATTTT. The encoded protein is CATSRHADTQYF. This chain links TRBV6-5 with TRBJ2-3; D gene unclear. Germline-derived CDR1 and CDR2 are MNHEY and SVGAGI. V was pared by 10 bases and J by 4 bases, with 12 bases between. This CDR3 has 12 amino acids.

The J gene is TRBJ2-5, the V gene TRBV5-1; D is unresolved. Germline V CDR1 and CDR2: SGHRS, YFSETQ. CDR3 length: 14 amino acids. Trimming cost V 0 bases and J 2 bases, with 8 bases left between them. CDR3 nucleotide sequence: TGCGCCAGCAGCTTGGCGTGGGCGCAAGAGACCCAGTACTTC. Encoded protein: CASSLAWAQETQYF.

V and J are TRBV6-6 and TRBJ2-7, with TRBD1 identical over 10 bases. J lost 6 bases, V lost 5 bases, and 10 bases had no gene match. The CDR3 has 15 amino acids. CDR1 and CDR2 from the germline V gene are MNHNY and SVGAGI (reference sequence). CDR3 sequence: CASSDKDRGSAEQYF. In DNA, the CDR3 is TGTGCCAGCAGTGATAAGGACAGGGGGTCCGCCGAGCAGTACTTC.

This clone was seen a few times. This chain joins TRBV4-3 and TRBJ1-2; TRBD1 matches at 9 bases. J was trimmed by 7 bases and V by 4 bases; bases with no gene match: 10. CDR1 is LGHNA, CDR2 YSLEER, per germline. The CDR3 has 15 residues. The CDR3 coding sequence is TGCGCCAGCAGCCGGGGGACAGGGATCTTCCCTGGCTACACCTTC. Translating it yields CASSRGTGIFPGYTF.

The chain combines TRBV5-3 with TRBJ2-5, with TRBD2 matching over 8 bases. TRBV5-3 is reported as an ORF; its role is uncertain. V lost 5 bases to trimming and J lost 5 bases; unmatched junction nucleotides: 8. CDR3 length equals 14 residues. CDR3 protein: CARSQRGPSETQYF. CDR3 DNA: TGTGCCAGAAGTCAGCGGGGGCCCAGTGAGACCCAGTACTTC.

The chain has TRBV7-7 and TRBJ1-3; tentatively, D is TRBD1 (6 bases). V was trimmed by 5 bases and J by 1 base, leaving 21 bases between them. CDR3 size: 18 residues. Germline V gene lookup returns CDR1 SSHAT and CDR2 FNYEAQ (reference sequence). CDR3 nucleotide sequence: TGTGCCAGCAGCCCAGGGGCGGGTTTTCCTCCTTCTGGAAACACCATATATTTT. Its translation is CASSPGAGFPPSGNTIYF.

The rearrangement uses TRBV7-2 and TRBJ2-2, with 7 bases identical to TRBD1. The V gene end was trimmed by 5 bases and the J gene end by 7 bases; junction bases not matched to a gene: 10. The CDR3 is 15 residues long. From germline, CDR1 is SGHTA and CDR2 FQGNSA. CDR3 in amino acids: CASSTLRGHGGELFF. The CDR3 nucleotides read TGTGCCAGCAGCACTCTTAGGGGGCACGGCGGGGAGCTGTTTTTT.

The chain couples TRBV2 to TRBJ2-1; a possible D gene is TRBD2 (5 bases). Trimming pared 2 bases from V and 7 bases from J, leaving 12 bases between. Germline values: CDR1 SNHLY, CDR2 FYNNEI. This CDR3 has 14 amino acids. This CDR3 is CASSETGTQNEQFF. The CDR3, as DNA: TGTGCCAGCAGTGAAACGGGAACACAGAATGAGCAGTTCTTC. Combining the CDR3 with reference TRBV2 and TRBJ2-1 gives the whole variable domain EPEVTQTPSHQVTQMGQEVILRCVPISNHLYFYWYRQILGQKVEFLVSFYNNEISEKSEIFDDQFSVERPDGSNFTLKIRSTKLEDSAMYFCASSETGTQNEQFFGPGTRLTVL.

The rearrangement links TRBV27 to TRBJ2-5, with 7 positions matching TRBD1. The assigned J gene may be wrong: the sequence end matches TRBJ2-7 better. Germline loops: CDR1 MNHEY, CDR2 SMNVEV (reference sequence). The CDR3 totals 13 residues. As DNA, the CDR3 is TGTGCCAGCAGTCCGACAGGGTCCTACGAGCAGTACTTC. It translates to CASSPTGSYEQYF.

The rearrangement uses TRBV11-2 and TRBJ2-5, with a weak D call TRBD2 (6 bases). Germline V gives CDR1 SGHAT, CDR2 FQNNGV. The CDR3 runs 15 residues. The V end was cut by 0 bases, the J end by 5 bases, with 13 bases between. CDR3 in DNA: TGTGCCAGCAGCTTAGATTGGCGGGGTTGGGAGACCCAGTACTTC. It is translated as CASSLDWRGWETQYF.